Reported below is one T cell receptor (beta chain). In the authors' methods: For nucleated cells, counts were estimated from reference gene primer amplification. Assay: immunoSEQ multiplex PCR; the TCRdb copy retains only in-frame clones and omits some. V and J calls and clone size are as listed in that table; D and trimming were resolved from the DNA. This sample carries about 310,000 clones, 80% to 90% of them seen once, and the ten largest clones take around 8%. The ends were cut back, 2 bases at V and 5 bases at J, with 9 bases in the middle. This CDR3 has 13 residues. Germline CDR1 is LGHNA and CDR2 is YSLEER. The data were obtained in a study of blood T cell repertoires in COVID-19. Turning to the study itself: Specimens from acute and convalescent COVID-19 originated in the United States, Italy and Spain. From T cells, B-cell-depleted T cells, or PBMCs came the material, which was cDNA or gDNA.

This clonotype was obtained from a woman between 45 and 60 years old who had recovered from COVID-19. The chain joins TRBV4-3 to TRBJ2-5; a possible D gene is TRBD2 (5 bases). Material for sequencing was peripheral blood. CDR3 amino acids: CASSQTRMETQYF. The CDR3, as DNA: TGCGCCAGCAGCCAAACTAGGATGGAGACCCAGTACTTC.